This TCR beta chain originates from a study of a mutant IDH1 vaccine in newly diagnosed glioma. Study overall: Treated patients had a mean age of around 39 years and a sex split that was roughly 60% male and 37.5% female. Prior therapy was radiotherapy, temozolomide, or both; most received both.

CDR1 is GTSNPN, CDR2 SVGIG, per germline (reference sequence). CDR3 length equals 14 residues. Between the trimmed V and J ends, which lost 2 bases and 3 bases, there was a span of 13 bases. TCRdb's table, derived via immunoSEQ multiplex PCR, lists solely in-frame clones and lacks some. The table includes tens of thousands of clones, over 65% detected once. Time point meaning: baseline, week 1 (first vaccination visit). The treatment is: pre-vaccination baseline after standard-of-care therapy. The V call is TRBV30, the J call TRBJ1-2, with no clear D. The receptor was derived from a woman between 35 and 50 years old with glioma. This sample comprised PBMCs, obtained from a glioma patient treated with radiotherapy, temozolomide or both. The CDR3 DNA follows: TGTGCCTGGAGTCCCACGCGGCTCCACTATGGCTACACCTTC. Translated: CAWSPTRLHYGYTF.